The 22 T cell receptor beta chains given below trace back to one sample, sequenced in a study of neurological immune-mediated disorders (dated by TCRdb to about 2019). Receptors were amplified or captured by 5' RACE. Reads for this sample came from an Illumina HiSeq 2500. TCRdb passed the public sequencing reads through fastp at Q25 and MiXCR, retaining productive beta sequences. CDR3 protein duplicates are merged, each entry listing the most common genes and DNA. The sample table contains about 49,000 distinct CDR3 sequences; only one count was recorded for around 13% of them. The ten most abundant clones make up 4.5% of the sample. This specimen's time point label, per the study, means: longitudinal time-point 2. The sequencing input was PBMCs. All receptors come from a male donor with HTLV-1-associated myelopathy (HAM/TSP).

This clonotype was seen ten or more times. The chain recombines TRBV11-2 with TRBJ2-3, with 8 bases that match TRBD2. The CDR3 has 18 residues. Germline V gene lookup returns CDR1 SGHAT and CDR2 FQNNGV. J gave up 0 bases and V 4 bases, and 12 bases lay outside the gene matches. The DNA of the CDR3 is TGTGCCAGCAGCTGGAAAACGGGCGGGGGGAAGAGCACAGATACGCAGTATTTT. Translating gives CASSWKTGGGKSTDTQYF.

This clonotype was seen at least ten times. The rearrangement links TRBV28 to TRBJ2-3; 8 nucleotides match TRBD2. Trimming at V came to 5 bases and at J to 2 bases, leaving 15 bases not matched to a gene. In germline, CDR1 is MDHEN, CDR2 SYDVKM. The CDR3 totals 18 residues. CDR3 amino acids: CASSPRGGQRGPTDTQYF. In nucleotides, the CDR3 is TGTGCCAGCAGTCCACGGGGGGGCCAGCGGGGCCCCACAGATACGCAGTATTTT.

This clonotype came up many times. This rearrangement joins TRBV5-1 to TRBJ1-1, with 9 bases that match TRBD1. Germline CDR1 SGHRS, CDR2 YFSETQ. With 6 bases clipped from V and 13 bases from J, the junction kept 10 bases outside the gene matches. The CDR3 runs to 12 residues. The CDR3 DNA follows: TGCGCCAGCACCACGGACAGGGGTGCAGATTTCTTT. It codes for CASTTDRGADFF. The whole variable domain, remainder taken from reference TRBV5-1 and TRBJ1-1, is KAGVTQTPRYLIKTRGQQVTLSCSPISGHRSVSWYQQTPGQGLQFLFEYFSETQRNKGNFPGRFSGRQFSNSRSEMNVSTLELGDSALYLCASTTDRGADFFGQGTRLTVV.

Many counts were recorded for this clonotype. The chain uses TRBV7-2 and TRBJ2-3, with D perhaps matching TRBD1 or TRBD2 (6 bases each). V was shortened by 5 bases and J by 4 bases, with 10 bases between the two germline ends. Germline CDR1 and CDR2: SGHTA and FQGNSA. The CDR3 loop spans 13 amino acids. Here the CDR3 DNA reads TGTGCCAGCAGCCTAAGGGGGGCAGATACGCAGTATTTT. Amino acids: CASSLRGADTQYF.

As regards this clonotype: One junction end disagrees with the germline gene, perhaps due to a read error. The genes are TRBV18 and TRBJ1-1; 9 bases map to TRBD1. Looked up from germline, CDR1 is KGHSH and CDR2 is LQKENI. The CDR3 has 14 residues. Here the CDR3 DNA reads TGTGCCAGCTCACTACAGGGGGCCGTCGCTGAAGGTTTCTTT. It translates to CASSLQGAVAEGFF.

With regard to this clonotype: A read error may account for a junction end that differs from germline. The chain carries TRBV20-1 and TRBJ2-1; 8 nucleotides agree with TRBD1. The CDR3 has 17 residues. CDR1 is DFQATT and CDR2 is SNEGSKA in the germline V gene (reference sequence). The CDR3 region has the DNA TGCAGCGCTAGGTCGGTCTTAGGACAGGGTCCCTACAAAGAGCAGTTCTTC. This gives the protein CSARSVLGQGPYKEQFF.

The chain links TRBV20-1 to TRBJ2-7, with a weak D call TRBD1 (6 bases). Germline-derived CDR1 and CDR2 are DFQATT and SNEGSKA (reference sequence). This CDR3 is built from 12 residues. The V gene lost 0 bases and the J gene lost 6 bases, with 9 bases spanning the gap. The CDR3 sequence: CSARETGREQYF. The DNA of the CDR3 is TGCAGTGCTAGAGAAACAGGGCGCGAGCAGTACTTC.

This clonotype was found many times. The chain recombines TRBV18 with TRBJ1-5; TRBD1 aligns across 8 bases. CDR3 size: 14 residues. Per germline, CDR1 KGHSH and CDR2 LQKENI. Losses at the gene ends were 6 bases for V and 2 bases for J; bases not matched to a gene: 3. This CDR3 is CASSGQGGNQPQHF. The CDR3 region has the DNA TGTGCCAGCTCTGGACAGGGCGGCAATCAGCCCCAGCATTTT.

This clonotype was seen at least ten times. The V and J genes are TRBV11-2 and TRBJ2-1; TRBD2 matches at 13 bases. Unmatched junction bases numbered 6, after V lost 5 bases and J lost 5 bases. CDR1 and CDR2 from the germline V gene are SGHAT and FQNNGV. The CDR3 spans 16 residues. This chain's CDR3 is CASSLRLAGGNNEQFF. CDR3 nucleotide sequence: TGTGCCAGCAGCCTCCGACTAGCGGGGGGCAACAATGAGCAGTTCTTC.

This clonotype came up many times. The V and J genes are TRBV5-5 and TRBJ1-1; no reliable D call. The germline V gene has CDR1 SGHKS and CDR2 YYEKEE (reference sequence). V gave up 4 bases and J gave up 5 bases, with 12 bases separating them. This CDR3 region has 13 residues. This CDR3 reads CASSHPGMTEAFF. The CDR3, as DNA: TGTGCCAGCAGCCATCCGGGGATGACTGAAGCTTTCTTT.

This clonotype has at least ten counts. This sequence joins TRBV6-5 and TRBJ2-1; D perhaps matches TRBD1 (6 bases). From germline, CDR1 is MNHEY and CDR2 SVGAGI. The CDR3 sequence is 17 residues long. V was shortened by 2 bases and J by 2 bases, with 16 bases between the two germline ends. CDR3 protein: CASSYLPTGITYNEQFF. Here the CDR3 DNA reads TGTGCCAGCAGTTACCTCCCGACAGGCATTACCTACAATGAGCAGTTCTTC.

This clonotype was counted ten times or more. The CDR3 DNA sequence: TGCGCCAGCAGCTTGGAACAGAGTCTCGCTGGCTACACCTTC. Protein: CASSLEQSLAGYTF. The gene calls are TRBV5-1 and TRBJ1-2; no clear D gene. Germline CDR1 reads SGHRS; CDR2 reads YFSETQ. V was clipped by 0 bases and J by 7 bases, with 13 bases between them. The CDR3 is made up of 14 amino acids.

This clonotype was observed at least ten times. V gene TRBV11-2 combines with J gene TRBJ1-1; 8 positions match TRBD1. V shed 0 bases, J shed 11 bases, and the junction held 8 bases outside the gene matches. Germline CDR1 is SGHAT and CDR2 is FQNNGV. The CDR3 runs to 14 residues. The CDR3 loop is CASSLEGQDISAFF. DNA of the CDR3: TGTGCCAGCAGCTTAGAGGGACAGGATATATCGGCTTTCTTT.

Worth noting for this clonotype: With a much larger clone just one base away, this may be a read error. This CDR3 fails to terminate in the conserved phenylalanine or tryptophan, so it likely reflects a read error. V usage is TRBV20-1 and J usage is TRBJ2-5; TRBD1 matches at 7 bases. With 6 bases clipped from V and 4 bases from J, the junction kept 8 bases outside the gene matches. The CDR3 extends over 13 amino acids. Germline V lookup: CDR1 DFQATT, CDR2 SNEGSKA (reference sequence). CDR3 amino acids: CSAQRGGAETQYL. As DNA, the CDR3 is TGCAGTGCCCAGAGAGGGGGCGCAGAGACCCAGTACTTA.

In its sample, this clonotype was seen many times. The V and J genes are TRBV7-6 and TRBJ1-3; 7 positions match TRBD1. This CDR3 has 17 residues. The J segment lost 4 bases and the V segment lost 1 base, leaving 10 bases of the junction unmatched. Germline lookup yields CDR1 SGHVS and CDR2 FNYEAQ. This chain's CDR3 is CASSLGRPTGLGNTIYF. CDR3 DNA sequence: TGTGCCAGCAGCTTAGGGAGGCCGACAGGGCTGGGAAACACCATATATTTT.

To note about this clonotype: Because the CDR3 is missing its conserved closing phenylalanine or tryptophan, this is likely a read error. The limits of the CDR3 on the DNA are not certain, so only TCRdb's listed CDR3 is given. The rearrangement uses TRBV20-1 and TRBJ2-7; TRBD1, as called in the table, went unchecked against the DNA. Both ends counted, the CDR3 spans 14 residues. Germline loops: CDR1 DFQATT, CDR2 SNEGSKA (reference sequence). The CDR3 region is CSAPGQGAYHEQDL.

Judged by abundance, this clonotype is medium-sized. The chain recombines TRBV28 with TRBJ1-1; unclear D gene. This CDR3 comprises 15 residues. Per germline, CDR1 MDHEN and CDR2 SYDVKM. V lost 2 bases to trimming and J lost 1 base, with 11 bases between them. The CDR3 protein is CASSLTDSKNTEAFF. Here the CDR3 DNA reads TGTGCCAGCAGTTTAACGGACTCCAAGAACACTGAAGCTTTCTTT.

This clonotype has ten or more counts. The gene calls are TRBV7-2 and TRBJ2-7, with 10 bases identical to TRBD1. After removal of 3 bases from V and 5 bases from J, the junction contained 4 bases not matched to a gene. Germline loops: CDR1 SGHTA, CDR2 FQGNSA. This CDR3 comprises 14 residues. This CDR3 is CASSFRDRGDEQYF. The DNA for the CDR3 is TGTGCCAGCAGCTTCCGGGACAGGGGCGACGAGCAGTACTTC. The full variable domain, rest sourced from reference TRBV7-2 and TRBJ2-7, is GAGVSQSPSNKVTEKGKDVELRCDPISGHTALYWYRQSLGQGLEFLIYFQGNSAPDKSGLPSDRFSAERTGGSVSTLTIQRTQQEDSAVYLCASSFRDRGDEQYFGPGTRLTVT.

This clonotype was seen ten or more times. The chain links TRBV14 to TRBJ2-1, with D unclear. V was pared by 2 bases and J by 8 bases, with 13 bases between. The germline V gene encodes CDR1 SGHDN and CDR2 FVKESK. The CDR3 length is 14 residues. The CDR3 loop reads CASSQRSPFDEQFF. CDR3 nucleotides: TGTGCCAGCAGCCAACGGTCCCCCTTCGATGAGCAGTTCTTC. Full variable domain (outside the CDR3, taken from reference TRBV14 and TRBJ2-1): EAGVTQFPSHSVIEKGQTVTLRCDPISGHDNLYWYRRVMGKEIKFLLHFVKESKQDESGMPNNRFLAERTGGTYSTLKVQPAELEDSGVYFCASSQRSPFDEQFFGPGTRLTVL.

On this clonotype itself: With a much larger clone just one base away, this may be a read error. The chain couples TRBV7-6 to TRBJ1-2; tentative D call: TRBD1 (5 bases). Germline V gene lookup returns CDR1 SGHVS and CDR2 FNYEAQ. V was clipped by 1 base and J by 4 bases, with 19 bases between them. CDR3 length equals 17 residues. Here the CDR3 reads CASSLGVLEGSSYGYTF. The CDR3 nucleotides read TGTGCCAGCAGCTTAGGGGTCCTGGAGGGGTCAAGCTATGGCTACACCTTC. The whole variable domain, filled in from reference TRBV7-6 and TRBJ1-2, reads GAGVSQSPRYKVTKRGQDVALRCDPISGHVSLYWYRQALGQGPEFLTYFNYEAQQDKSGLPNDRFSAERPEGSISTLTIQRTEQRDSAMYRCASSLGVLEGSSYGYTFGSGTRLTVV.

This clonotype was picked up many times. The chain uses TRBV29-1 and TRBJ2-3; 13 positions match TRBD2. The CDR3 has 19 residues. The V and J ends lost 1 base and 0 bases, in that order; junction bases with no gene match: 10. Germline assignment: CDR1 SQVTM and CDR2 ANQGSEA. This CDR3 reads CSVEGLTSGGSASTDTQYF. CDR3 in DNA: TGCAGCGTTGAAGGTTTGACTAGCGGGGGGTCTGCTAGCACAGATACGCAGTATTTT.

This clonotype was observed at least ten times. The chain joins TRBV5-1 to TRBJ2-7; D unresolved. This CDR3 contains 14 residues. V lost 1 base, J lost 0 bases, and 8 bases lay in between. Germline loops: CDR1 SGHRS, CDR2 YFSETQ. DNA for the CDR3: TGCGCCAGCAGCTTGAGTGGGTACTCCTACGAGCAGTACTTC. Its translation is CASSLSGYSYEQYF.